This T cell receptor beta chain came from a study of shared clonotypes between healthy human individuals. Study-wide points: Having only a few donors restricted how much genetic and exposure-history diversity was captured. Four donors shared approximately 5% of their naive CD4 clonotypes.

On this clone itself: The antigen is undetermined.

V lost 4 bases and J 0 bases, leaving 19 bases between the germline ends. Germline V CDR1 and CDR2: SGHRS, YFSETQ. The CDR3 covers 18 residues. The input for sorted-subset replicate PCRs was 200 to 250 ng DNA, approximately 30,000 T cell genomes. Libraries were prepared by immunoSEQ multiplex PCR; TCRdb keeps only in-frame clonotypes and omits some of them. This sample has about 2.4 million clones, with approximately 93% found just once. The sequenced sample consisted of naive CD4+ T cells from PBMCs. Sample subset: CD45RA+ positively selected. The TCR comes from a man between 18 and 29 years old in good health. Some clones in this sample may be carry-over from other donors' samples. The chain employs TRBV5-1 and TRBJ2-2; maybe TRBD2 (7 bases). The CDR3 DNA is TGCGCCAGCAGCCTGGGGGGGACACTGAAGTCGAACACCGGGGAGCTGTTTTTT. As protein: CASSLGGTLKSNTGELFF. The full variable domain, in which reference TRBV5-1 and TRBJ2-2 provide the parts outside the CDR3, is KAGVTQTPRYLIKTRGQQVTLSCSPISGHRSVSWYQQTPGQGLQFLFEYFSETQRNKGNFPGRFSGRQFSNSRSEMNVSTLELGDSALYLCASSLGGTLKSNTGELFFGEGSRLTVL.